This passage covers 23 T cell receptor beta chains from one sample sequenced in a study of metastatic and nonmetastatic thyroid tumors. TCRdb re-clonotyped the PCR reads through MiXCR. Among about 15,000 clones, around 25% were seen once, and the ten largest hold approximately 12%. Each patient came to thyroid surgery without any prior treatment (of any kind). Sample: tumor tissue. Receptors were obtained from a female donor with papillary thyroid cancer or a benign thyroid nodule (not recorded which). Some clones in this sample may be carry-over from other donors' samples.

The chain joins TRBV6-4 to TRBJ1-2, with D possibly being TRBD1 (6 bases). There are 15 residues in the CDR3. Germline CDR1 reads MRHNA; CDR2 reads SNTAGT. The V gene lost 2 bases and the J gene lost 8 bases, with 18 bases spanning the gap. CDR3 region: CASSDTPQGLGGYTF. CDR3 sequence (DNA): TGTGCCAGCAGTGACACCCCACAGGGCCTAGGAGGCTACACCTTC.

The table lists this clone with many counts. This chain links TRBV19 with TRBJ2-7; no firm D call. The germline V gene has CDR1 LNHDA and CDR2 SQIVND (reference sequence). This CDR3 is 14 amino acids long. V lost 5 bases to trimming and J lost 0 bases, with 11 bases between them. The CDR3 loop reads CASSEYLGSYEQYF. The CDR3 DNA is TGTGCCAGTAGTGAGTACCTCGGCTCCTACGAGCAGTACTTC.

J is TRBJ1-1 and V is TRBV5-1; no firm D call. The CDR3 totals 14 residues. V lost 5 bases, J lost 5 bases, and 16 bases lay in between. CDR1 is SGHRS, CDR2 YFSETQ, per germline. The CDR3 protein is CASSYYDPLTEAFF. The CDR3, as DNA: TGCGCCAGCAGTTACTACGACCCGTTGACTGAAGCTTTCTTT.

By frequency in the sample, this clone is large (0.1 to 1%). V is TRBV28 and J is TRBJ1-2, with TRBD1 matching 7 bases. CDR1 MDHEN and CDR2 SYDVKM come from the germline V gene. CDR3 length equals 13 residues. J lost 4 bases, V lost 4 bases, and 3 bases had no gene match. The CDR3 DNA reads TGTGCCAGCAGTTCTCGGGACAGCTATGGCTACACCTTC. The encoded protein is CASSSRDSYGYTF.

Sample share makes this clone large. The same CDR3 is also encoded by other DNA sequences in this sample. V gene TRBV4-1 combines with J gene TRBJ1-5; no clear D. The V end was cut by 1 base, the J end by 0 bases, with 10 bases between. The CDR3 covers 16 residues. Germline lookup yields CDR1 MGHRA and CDR2 YSYEKL. This CDR3 reads CASSQVVQSSNQPQHF. Here the CDR3 DNA reads TGCGCCAGCAGCCAAGTCGTCCAGTCTAGCAATCAGCCCCAGCATTTT.

This clone was detected only a few times. A junction end diverges from the germline sequence, so it may reflect a read error. The sample carries other DNA sequences with the same CDR3. CDR3 sequence: CASSYSQSTDTQYF. CDR3 DNA: TGTGCCAGCAGTTACTCCCAGAGCACAGATACGCAGTACTTT. This chain uses TRBV6-2 or TRBV6-3 with TRBJ2-3; D is unresolved. The CDR3 runs to 14 residues. CDR1 MNHEY and CDR2 SVGEGT come from the germline V gene.

This clone appeared many times. V and J are TRBV7-9 and TRBJ2-4; either TRBD1 or TRBD2 may fit D (5 bases each). Germline values: CDR1 SEHNR, CDR2 FQNEAQ (reference sequence). V was pared by 2 bases and J by 11 bases, with 19 bases between. The length of the CDR3 is 15 residues. The CDR3 DNA reads TGTGCCAGCAGCTTACAAGGAGGCTCAGGGACGGTTCAGTACTTC. The encoded protein is CASSLQGGSGTVQYF.

In its sample, this clone is medium-sized. The chain carries TRBV25-1 and TRBJ2-1; D is possibly TRBD2 (5 bases). Trimming took off 4 bases at V and 7 bases at J, with 8 bases between the two ends. From germline, CDR1 is MGHDK and CDR2 SYGVNS. The CDR3 sequence is 12 residues long. CDR3 amino acids: CASSGGPNEQFF. The CDR3 DNA sequence: TGTGCCAGCAGTGGCGGGCCTAATGAGCAGTTCTTC.

This clone has ten or more counts. V and J are TRBV6-1 and TRBJ1-5; D not resolved. The CDR3 length is 15 residues. Trimming cost V 2 bases and J 2 bases, with 10 bases left between them. In germline, CDR1 is MNHNS, CDR2 SASEGT. For the CDR3, the DNA is TGTGCCAGCAGTGAATCGGACGGGGGCAATCAGCCCCAGCATTTT. It translates to CASSESDGGNQPQHF.

By its share, this clone is medium-sized. The rearrangement joins TRBV3-1 to TRBJ2-5; 8 bases are shared with TRBD2. Germline trimming cut 7 bases from V and 5 bases from J; bases unmatched to any gene: 6. CDR1 and CDR2 (germline): LGHDT, YNNKEL (reference sequence). There are 13 residues in the CDR3. The CDR3 here is CASTAGGGETQYF. For the CDR3, the DNA is TGTGCCAGCACCGCGGGGGGCGGGGAGACCCAGTACTTC.

The J gene is TRBJ1-4, the V gene TRBV20-1, with 8 bases identical to TRBD1. The CDR3 has 17 amino acids. From germline, CDR1 is DFQATT and CDR2 SNEGSKA (reference sequence). Unmatched junction bases numbered 15, after V lost 3 bases and J lost 6 bases. The CDR3 here is CSASFPLRQGRDEKLFF. For the CDR3, the DNA is TGCAGTGCTAGTTTCCCCCTCCGACAGGGGAGGGATGAAAAACTGTTTTTT.

This rearrangement joins TRBV7-9 to TRBJ1-3; 8 bases align to TRBD1. V gave up 6 bases and J gave up 4 bases; unmatched junction bases: 5. The CDR3 spans 14 residues. Germline CDR1 reads SEHNR; CDR2 reads FQNEAQ (reference sequence). The CDR3 nucleotides read TGTGCCAGCAGATTCGGACAGGGAGGAAACACCATATATTTT. Protein: CASRFGQGGNTIYF. Full variable domain (remainder filled in from reference TRBV7-9 and TRBJ1-3): DTGVSQNPRHKITKRGQNVTFRCDPISEHNRLYWYRQTLGQGPEFLTYFQNEAQLEKSRLLSDRFSAERPKGSFSTLEIQRTEQGDSAMYLCASRFGQGGNTIYFGEGSWLTVV.

The rearrangement links TRBV30 to TRBJ2-7; D not certain. Germline CDR1 and CDR2: GTSNPN and SVGIG (reference sequence). Trimming left V 2 bases short and J 4 bases short, with 9 bases between. CDR3 length: 12 amino acids. CDR3 DNA sequence: TGTGCCTGGAGTATCGGTGGATACGAGCAGTACTTC. Encoded protein: CAWSIGGYEQYF.

This clone is labeled as medium-sized (0.01 to 0.1%). The chain uses TRBV30 and TRBJ2-6; D ambiguous. V shed 7 bases and J shed 0 bases, with 7 bases lying between them. The germline V gene has CDR1 GTSNPN and CDR2 SVGIG (reference sequence). The CDR3 extends over 13 amino acids. CDR3 protein: CALRISGANVLTF. In nucleotides, the CDR3 is TGTGCCTTGCGTATCTCTGGGGCCAACGTCCTGACTTTC. Drawing the rest from reference TRBV30 and TRBJ2-6, the complete variable domain is SQTIHQWPATLVQPVGSPLSLECTVEGTSNPNLYWYRQAAGRGLQLLFYSVGIGQISSEVPQNLSASRPQDRQFILSSKKLLLSDSGFYLCALRISGANVLTFGAGSRLTVL.

This clone came up a few times. The genes are TRBV6-1 and TRBJ2-1; no reliable D call. The CDR3 is made up of 11 amino acids. V lost 6 bases and J lost 4, with 4 bases in between. The germline V gene encodes CDR1 MNHNS and CDR2 SASEGT. The CDR3: CASSPYNEQFF. CDR3 nucleotide sequence: TGTGCCAGCAGCCCTTACAATGAGCAGTTCTTC.

This clone ranks as medium-sized (0.01 to 0.1%). The CDR3 bases are TGTGCCAGCAGGGTACAGGGGGACACTGAAGCTTTCTTT. It yields the protein CASRVQGDTEAFF. This chain joins TRBV6-1 and TRBJ1-1; TRBD1 agrees at 8 bases. V gave up 6 bases and J gave up 3 bases; unmatched junction bases: 3. The CDR3 is made up of 13 amino acids. Germline values: CDR1 MNHNS, CDR2 SASEGT.

The gene calls are TRBV6-1 and TRBJ1-6; 9 nucleotides line up with TRBD1. CDR1 is MNHNS, CDR2 SASEGT, per germline. V trimming: 3 bases; J trimming: 10 bases; junction bases outside the gene matches: 4. This CDR3 is built from 14 residues. The CDR3 loop reads CASSDWTGASPLHF. CDR3 sequence (DNA): TGTGCCAGCAGTGATTGGACAGGGGCCTCACCCCTCCACTTT.

This clone showed up many times. The J gene is TRBJ2-7, the V gene TRBV7-2, with 10 bases fitting TRBD2. With V trimmed by 1 base and J by 3 bases, 6 bases remained unmatched. The V gene's germline CDR1 is SGHTA and CDR2 FQGNSA. The CDR3 spans 16 residues. The CDR3 region has the DNA TGTGCCAGCAGCTTAGGGCTAGCGGGGGACGTCTACGAGCAGTACTTC. Translated, it gives CASSLGLAGDVYEQYF.

This clone showed up many times. This rearrangement joins TRBV9 to TRBJ2-7; no reliable D call. Germline V gene lookup returns CDR1 SGDLS and CDR2 YYNGEE. V was shortened by 4 bases and J by 0 bases, with 5 bases between the two germline ends. The CDR3 length is 12 residues. CDR3 residues: CASSSSSYEQYF. The CDR3 region has the DNA TGTGCCAGCAGCTCCTCCTCCTACGAGCAGTACTTC.

Notes on this clone: A read error may explain this, as a much larger clone is one base away. The sample carries other DNA sequences with the same CDR3. The J gene is TRBJ2-1, the V gene TRBV19; either TRBD1 or TRBD2 may supply D (6 bases each). Trimming left V 8 bases short and J 0 bases short, with 20 bases between. Germline V CDR1 and CDR2: LNHDA, SQIVND (reference sequence). There are 17 residues in the CDR3. CDR3 DNA sequence: TGTGCCAGTGCCGGGACGGGGGCCACCAGCTCCTACAATGAGCAGTTCTTC. Encoded protein: CASAGTGATSSYNEQFF.

This clone was detected a few times. This rearrangement joins TRBV15 to TRBJ1-1; the match to TRBD1 covers 7 bases. Trimming took 2 bases from V and 4 from J; bases not matched to a gene: 4. The CDR3 contains 14 residues. CDR1 and CDR2 from the germline V gene are LNHNV and YYDKDF (reference sequence). CDR3 nucleotide sequence: TGTGCCACCAGCAGACTGGGGACAGCCACTGAAGCTTTCTTT. Protein product: CATSRLGTATEAFF.

In its sample, this clone was seen many times. This chain connects TRBV20-1 to TRBJ2-5; tentative D call: TRBD2 (5 bases). The V end lost 0 bases, the J end lost 1 base, and 9 bases lay between the germline ends. The CDR3 is made up of 14 amino acids. Germline lookup yields CDR1 DFQATT and CDR2 SNEGSKA (reference sequence). The CDR3 nucleotides are TGCAGTGCTAGAGACAGCGGATCCCAAGAGACCCAGTACTTC. It codes for CSARDSGSQETQYF.

The CDR3 DNA follows: TGTGCCTGGAGGGACAGATTACCCACTGAAGCTTTCTTT. It specifies CAWRDRLPTEAFF. This chain uses TRBV30 with TRBJ1-1; D perhaps matches TRBD1 (6 bases). Per germline, CDR1 GTSNPN and CDR2 SVGIG (reference sequence). Trimming stripped 3 bases from V and 4 bases from J, with 12 bases between. The CDR3 totals 13 residues.